This TCR beta chain comes out of a study of siplizumab effects on memory and regulatory T cells. Points on this clone: The antigen is not known.

Profiling relied on immunoSEQ multiplex PCR, and the TCRdb table lists in-frame clones only, not all of them. Of roughly 100,000 clones detected, more than 85% appear once; the ten largest clones hold around 0.62%. CDR1 and CDR2 from the germline V gene are SEHNR and FQNEAQ (reference sequence). V gave up 8 bases and J gave up 4 bases, with 9 bases separating them. The CDR3 totals 12 residues. General study results and limits: Greater diversity than memory cells seemed evident in naive T cells, which also appeared to be major alloresponse contributors.

The sequenced sample was Tregs sorted from blood. The V call is TRBV7-9, the J call TRBJ1-5; maybe TRBD1 (5 bases). This receptor was obtained from a human donor in good health. CDR3 sequence reads: CASSGGNQPQHF. CDR3 nucleotide sequence: TGTGCCAGCTCCGGGGGGAATCAGCCCCAGCATTTT.